Each of the 28 T cell receptor beta chains below was sequenced from the same sample in a study of T-cell memory formation after mild COVID-19. TCRdb re-derived calls from the 5' RACE reads in MiXCR, one entry per CDR3 protein. The table shows about 470,000 distinct CDR3 sequences, with about 20% occurring only once. The sequenced sample was PBMCs or a T cell subset sorted from them (not recorded which). These receptors originate from an adult woman who had mild COVID-19 (a few samples of this study predate the infection). Cell type and time point are not known.

This clonotype was seen a handful of times. The CDR3 bases are TGTGCCAGCAGTCAGGGCCCCAGGGGATGGAGGACAGATACGCAGTATTTT. Its protein is CASSQGPRGWRTDTQYF. The chain uses TRBV12-3 or TRBV12-4 and TRBJ2-3, with a tentative D call TRBD1 (6 bases). CDR3 length: 17 residues. With 5 bases removed from V and 3 bases from J, the gap between germline ends came to 21 bases.

This chain joins TRBV2 and TRBJ2-2, with 8 bases lining up with TRBD1. Germline V gene data show CDR1 as SNHLY and CDR2 as FYNNEI. The CDR3 is 13 amino acids. The ends lost 10 bases at V and 2 bases at J; junction bases unmatched: 3. In DNA, the CDR3 is TGTGCCACCGGACAGGGCAACACCGGGGAGCTGTTTTTT. It specifies CATGQGNTGELFF.

CDR3 residues: CSVGYGASGSDTQYF. DNA for the CDR3: TGCAGCGTAGGATATGGGGCTAGCGGATCAGATACGCAGTATTTT. V is TRBV29-1 and J is TRBJ2-3; 7 bases align to TRBD2. The germline V gene encodes CDR1 SQVTM and CDR2 ANQGSEA. This CDR3 contains 15 residues. The junction had 13 bases not matched to a gene; V was cut back by 6 bases and J by 4 bases.

The chain is built from TRBV15 and TRBJ1-5; D might be TRBD1 (5 bases). V was cut by 0 bases and J by 7 bases, with 22 bases left in between. Per the germline V gene, CDR1 is LNHNV and CDR2 is YYDKDF (reference sequence). This CDR3 contains 18 residues. The CDR3 nucleotides read TGTGCCACCAGCAGAGATCAGGGTTCGGGGGGGAAGTGGCAGCCCCAGCATTTT. Amino acids: CATSRDQGSGGKWQPQHF.

This clonotype has a handful of counts. This chain connects TRBV7-2 to TRBJ1-1; D ambiguous. This CDR3 spans 14 amino acids. Germline loops: CDR1 SGHTA, CDR2 FQGNSA. V was cut by 3 bases and J by 1 base, with 9 bases left in between. In DNA, the CDR3 is TGTGCCAGCAGCTTGGTACTCAAGAACACTGAAGCTTTCTTT. Translated, it gives CASSLVLKNTEAFF.

The J gene is TRBJ2-3, the V gene TRBV7-2; D remains ambiguous. Germline V gene data show CDR1 as SGHTA and CDR2 as FQGNSA. V gave up 5 bases and J gave up 4 bases, with 10 bases separating them. This CDR3 has 13 amino acids. The CDR3 DNA is TGTGCCAGCAGCCATCGGGCTCCAGATACGCAGTATTTT. Protein sequence: CASSHRAPDTQYF.

This clonotype was observed a single time. This chain connects TRBV7-2 to TRBJ1-5; D unclear. This CDR3 has 14 amino acids. The V gene lost 2 bases and the J gene lost 5 bases, with 10 bases spanning the gap. Germline values: CDR1 SGHTA, CDR2 FQGNSA. CDR3 DNA: TGTGCCAGCAGCTTAAGGGCGGGAGATCAGCCCCAGCATTTT. Translating gives CASSLRAGDQPQHF.

The rearrangement uses TRBV18 and TRBJ2-7; D gene unclear. V dropped 2 bases and J dropped 2 bases, with 7 bases sitting between them. The germline CDR1 and CDR2 sequences are KGHSH and LQKENI. The CDR3 extends over 13 amino acids. CDR3 in amino acids: CASSPLQTYEQYF. The CDR3 region has the DNA TGTGCCAGCTCACCATTACAAACCTACGAGCAGTACTTC.

This chain uses TRBV4-2 with TRBJ2-2, with TRBD2 matching over 9 bases. This CDR3 is built from 16 residues. J lost 5 bases, V lost 0 bases, and 4 bases had no gene match. The V gene's germline CDR1 is LGHNA and CDR2 YNFKEQ. The CDR3 nucleotides read TGTGCCAGCAGCCAAGAACCCAGCGGGAGGACCGGGGAGCTGTTTTTT. Translating gives CASSQEPSGRTGELFF.

This rearrangement joins TRBV9 to TRBJ2-2, with D maybe TRBD1 (7 bases). The germline V and J ends were trimmed by 5 bases and 3 bases, with 17 bases remaining between them. Germline V CDR1 and CDR2: SGDLS, YYNGEE. The CDR3 runs 16 residues. The CDR3 loop is CASRKGQGGYTGELFF. CDR3 sequence (DNA): TGTGCCAGCAGGAAGGGGCAGGGGGGTTACACCGGGGAGCTGTTTTTT.

The V call is TRBV2, the J call TRBJ2-1; 13 nucleotides agree with TRBD2. Losses at the gene ends were 10 bases for V and 7 bases for J; bases not matched to a gene: 16. This CDR3 is 17 amino acids long. The germline CDR1 and CDR2 sequences are SNHLY and FYNNEI. The CDR3, as DNA: TGTGCCACCCCCCTCGGACTAGCGGGAGATGGAGGGAATGAGCAGTTCTTC. This translates into CATPLGLAGDGGNEQFF.

This clonotype was found a few times. The J gene is TRBJ2-2, the V gene TRBV12-3 or TRBV12-4; 9 bases align to TRBD1. Trimming at V came to 6 bases and at J to 6 bases, leaving 5 bases not matched to a gene. There are 14 residues in the CDR3. This CDR3 reads CASSRGTGPGELFF. CDR3 DNA sequence: TGTGCCAGCAGCAGGGGGACAGGGCCCGGGGAGCTGTTTTTT.

The chain has TRBV5-5 and TRBJ2-3, with TRBD2 matching over 9 bases. Germline assignment: CDR1 SGHKS and CDR2 YYEKEE (reference sequence). CDR3 length equals 15 residues. V dropped 7 bases and J dropped 5; count of bases not matched to a gene: 11. The CDR3 sequence is CASFRAGGGVDTQYF. CDR3 sequence (DNA): TGTGCCAGCTTCCGAGCGGGGGGTGGAGTAGATACGCAGTATTTT.

This clonotype has more than one count but fewer than ten. J is TRBJ2-1 and V is TRBV11-2, with a weak D call TRBD2 (5 bases). The CDR3 runs to 14 residues. Germline CDR1 and CDR2: SGHAT and FQNNGV. Trimming took 1 base from V and 5 from J, leaving 9 bases between them. The CDR3 sequence is CASSLAYGNNEQFF. For the CDR3, the DNA is TGTGCCAGCAGCTTAGCATACGGGAACAATGAGCAGTTCTTC.

The gene calls are TRBV6-1 and TRBJ1-2; D remains ambiguous. CDR3 length equals 16 residues. V was trimmed by 8 bases and J by 8 bases, leaving 27 bases between them. CDR1 is MNHNS and CDR2 is SASEGT in the germline V gene. The CDR3 coding sequence is TGTGCCAGCCTAGAACCCTGGACTCGCACTATCGGAGGCTACACCTTC. This sequence encodes CASLEPWTRTIGGYTF.

This clonotype was counted a few times. The rearrangement joins TRBV30 to TRBJ2-1, with 8 bases fitting TRBD1. V was pared by 2 bases and J by 10 bases, with 7 bases of the junction left unmatched. This CDR3 is built from 13 residues. Germline V gene data show CDR1 as GTSNPN and CDR2 as SVGIG (reference sequence). For the CDR3, the DNA is TGTGCCTGGAGTACCGGACAGGGTTTCGAGCAGTTCTTC. Residues: CAWSTGQGFEQFF. Looking up the rest from reference TRBV30 and TRBJ2-1 gives the full variable domain: SQTIHQWPATLVQPVGSPLSLECTVEGTSNPNLYWYRQAAGRGLQLLFYSVGIGQISSEVPQNLSASRPQDRQFILSSKKLLLSDSGFYLCAWSTGQGFEQFFGPGTRLTVL.

This clonotype appeared a few times. The CDR3 sequence: CASSQLPGQGYYNEQFF. In DNA, the CDR3 is TGTGCCAGCAGCCAGTTGCCGGGACAGGGCTACTACAATGAGCAGTTCTTC. The chain uses TRBV4-2 and TRBJ2-1, with 9 nucleotides matching TRBD1. The CDR3 sequence is 17 residues long. Germline CDR1 reads LGHNA; CDR2 reads YNFKEQ. V shed 3 bases and J 3 bases; nucleotides not matched to a gene: 9.

This clonotype has a handful of counts. V and J are TRBV29-1 and TRBJ1-1, with 7 nucleotides matching TRBD1. Germline V lookup: CDR1 SQVTM, CDR2 ANQGSEA. With 3 bases clipped from V and 2 bases from J, the junction kept 9 bases outside the gene matches. The CDR3 contains 15 residues. CDR3 sequence: CSVEGGGAGNTEAFF. Written as DNA, the CDR3 is TGCAGCGTTGAGGGAGGGGGCGCAGGAAACACTGAAGCTTTCTTT.

This clonotype was seen more than once but under ten times. The chain joins TRBV10-3 to TRBJ2-2; tentatively, D is TRBD2 (5 bases). V gave up 3 bases and J gave up 5 bases, with 16 bases separating them. This CDR3 region has 16 residues. The germline V gene has CDR1 ENHRY and CDR2 SYGVKD. The CDR3 DNA reads as TGTGCCATCAGTGACTGGACGGACCGGGGAACCGGGGAGCTGTTTTTT. Amino acids: CAISDWTDRGTGELFF.

The chain links TRBV6-5 to TRBJ2-1, with TRBD1 as a possible D gene (5 bases). The length of the CDR3 is 15 residues. CDR1 MNHEY and CDR2 SVGAGI come from the germline V gene. Trimming removed 6 bases at V and 5 bases at J, with 17 bases between. CDR3 sequence: CASREQVSGNNEQFF. The CDR3 DNA reads TGTGCCAGCAGGGAACAGGTATCAGGTAACAATGAGCAGTTCTTC.

This rearrangement joins TRBV6-2 or TRBV6-3 to TRBJ1-1, with D unresolved. The CDR3 is 14 residues long. Germline-derived CDR1 and CDR2 are MNHEY and SVGEGT. V gave up 6 bases and J gave up 0 bases, with 11 bases separating them. CDR3 amino acids: CASRLDTVNTEAFF. The CDR3 nucleotides are TGTGCCAGCAGACTCGACACAGTGAACACTGAAGCTTTCTTT.

The gene calls are TRBV29-1 and TRBJ2-7; D unresolved. Per germline, CDR1 SQVTM and CDR2 ANQGSEA. The CDR3 loop spans 15 amino acids. V lost 3 bases to trimming and J lost 2 bases, with 17 bases between them. CDR3 DNA: TGCAGCGTTGAGAAAGGCAGAGCAAATACCTACGAGCAGTACTTC. Translating gives CSVEKGRANTYEQYF.

The J gene is TRBJ1-4, the V gene TRBV24-1; unclear D gene. Germline V gene lookup returns CDR1 KGHDR and CDR2 SFDVKD. The CDR3 loop spans 14 amino acids. V shed 2 bases and J shed 11 bases, with 14 bases lying between them. The CDR3 coding sequence is TGTGCCACCAGTGATTACTTTGGTACCTCCAAACTGTTTTTT. Its protein product is CATSDYFGTSKLFF.

In its sample, this clonotype was seen a few times. The gene calls are TRBV5-1 and TRBJ2-7, with 8 positions matching TRBD1. V was pared by 0 bases and J by 4 bases, with 6 bases of the junction left unmatched. CDR1 and CDR2 (germline): SGHRS, YFSETQ. This CDR3 has 15 amino acids. The CDR3 DNA reads as TGCGCCAGCAGCTTGGAGGACAGGGTAGGATACGAGCAGTACTTC. Translation: CASSLEDRVGYEQYF.

This clonotype was seen more than once but under ten times. This chain connects TRBV20-1 to TRBJ2-4; 9 bases agree with TRBD2. The germline V gene encodes CDR1 DFQATT and CDR2 SNEGSKA (reference sequence). The CDR3 consists of 16 residues. Trimming took 6 bases from V and 3 from J; bases not matched to a gene: 12. CDR3 sequence: CSAHSEREVIKNIQYF. In nucleotides, the CDR3 is TGCAGTGCCCACTCTGAGCGGGAGGTTATCAAAAACATTCAGTACTTC.

This clonotype has more than one count but fewer than ten. The chain couples TRBV4-3 to TRBJ2-7, with 8 bases identical to TRBD1. The CDR3 totals 15 residues. The V segment lost 5 bases and the J segment 4 bases; nucleotides outside the gene matches: 10. Germline CDR1 and CDR2: LGHNA and YSLEER. CDR3 residues: CASSSTWTGKYEQYF. The DNA for the CDR3 is TGCGCCAGCAGCTCAACGTGGACAGGGAAATACGAGCAGTACTTC.

The chain carries TRBV12-3 or TRBV12-4 and TRBJ1-1; D uncertain. V shed 5 bases and J shed 3 bases, with 7 bases lying between them. CDR3 length: 12 residues. CDR3 nucleotides: TGTGCCAGCAGTCCCTCGGACACTGAAGCTTTCTTT. This codes for CASSPSDTEAFF.

J is TRBJ1-2 and V is TRBV29-1; 7 positions agree with TRBD1. Looked up from germline, CDR1 is SQVTM and CDR2 is ANQGSEA. CDR3 length: 12 residues. The trim removed 6 bases at V and 8 bases at J, leaving 9 bases unmatched. Here the CDR3 reads CSVANRDRGYTF. For the CDR3, the DNA is TGCAGCGTGGCAAACAGGGACAGAGGCTACACCTTC.